The 28 T cell receptor beta chains listed next were all sequenced from one sample in a study of Ad26.COV2.S vaccination and SARS-CoV-2 variants. Treatment reported: about 20 received Ad26.COV2.S at low or high dose, single or two shots; 5 received placebo; per-sample allocation not given. Sample collection was performed on day 63 after the first vaccine or placebo injection. This table comes from immunoSEQ multiplex PCR, and its TCRdb copy is limited to in-frame clones, with some not included. The sample holds 400,000 to 450,000 clones, 80% to 95% seen once. The sample here was peripheral blood, taken in a trial of Ad26.COV2.S vaccine versus placebo. Receptors were obtained from a person between 18 and 59 years old who received the Ad26.COV2.S COVID-19 vaccine or a placebo.

The V gene is TRBV6-4, the J gene TRBJ2-7, with TRBD2 matching 15 bases. The trim removed 7 bases at V and 3 bases at J, leaving 16 bases unmatched. The CDR3 has 19 residues. CDR1 MRHNA and CDR2 SNTAGT come from the germline V gene. The CDR3 is CASTIRTSGRVGRVYEQYF. The CDR3 DNA is TGTGCCAGCACCATAAGGACTAGCGGGAGGGTCGGTAGGGTCTACGAGCAGTACTTC.

CDR3 protein: CAWSLRTGGPGELFF. The CDR3 bases are TGTGCCTGGAGTTTACGGACAGGGGGTCCCGGGGAGCTGTTTTTT. The gene calls are TRBV30 and TRBJ2-2; 10 nucleotides match TRBD1. The trim removed 2 bases at V and 6 bases at J, leaving 6 bases unmatched. The germline V gene has CDR1 GTSNPN and CDR2 SVGIG (reference sequence). The CDR3 totals 15 residues. Combining the CDR3 with reference TRBV30 and TRBJ2-2 gives the whole variable domain SQTIHQWPATLVQPVGSPLSLECTVEGTSNPNLYWYRQAAGRGLQLLFYSVGIGQISSEVPQNLSASRPQDRQFILSSKKLLLSDSGFYLCAWSLRTGGPGELFFGEGSRLTVL.

In its sample, this clone was seen once. V usage is TRBV6-6 and J usage is TRBJ2-7, with D possibly TRBD1 on 7 matching bases. Germline CDR1 and CDR2: MNHNY and SVGAGI (reference sequence). This CDR3 region has 16 residues. V was shortened by 2 bases and J by 2 bases, with 16 bases between the two germline ends. This CDR3 reads CASSYGAGTDPYEQYF. CDR3 sequence (DNA): TGTGCCAGCAGTTACGGGGCGGGGACAGACCCCTACGAGCAGTACTTC.

This sequence joins TRBV2 and TRBJ2-1, with TRBD2 as a possible D gene (6 bases). The length of the CDR3 is 12 residues. Germline-derived CDR1 and CDR2 are SNHLY and FYNNEI. V lost 2 bases to trimming and J lost 9 bases, with 8 bases between them. The CDR3 DNA follows: TGTGCCAGCAGTGAATCCGGGGGTGAGCAGTTCTTC. Encoded protein: CASSESGGEQFF.

V gene TRBV11-2 combines with J gene TRBJ2-7; D possibly corresponds to TRBD2 (6 bases). Germline loops: CDR1 SGHAT, CDR2 FQNNGV. Trimming took off 0 bases at V and 6 bases at J, with 18 bases between the two ends. CDR3 length equals 16 residues. The CDR3 is CASSLDPQGGLGEQYF. As DNA, the CDR3 is TGTGCCAGCAGCTTAGATCCGCAGGGAGGTCTTGGCGAGCAGTACTTC.

The V call is TRBV6-5, the J call TRBJ1-1, with a tentative D call TRBD1 (5 bases). V was shortened by 0 bases and J by 3 bases, with 11 bases between the two germline ends. Germline CDR1 is MNHEY and CDR2 is SVGAGI. This CDR3 has 15 residues. This CDR3 is CASSYSGGWDTEAFF. In DNA, the CDR3 is TGTGCCAGCAGTTACTCTGGGGGGTGGGACACTGAAGCTTTCTTT.

The genes are TRBV7-9 and TRBJ2-7; 14 bases are a match to TRBD2. CDR1 and CDR2 from the germline V gene are SEHNR and FQNEAQ (reference sequence). This CDR3 has 17 amino acids. V trimming: 5 bases; J trimming: 5 bases; junction bases outside the gene matches: 11. CDR3 loop: CASSIGTSGRNWDEQYF. For the CDR3, the DNA is TGTGCCAGCAGCATCGGGACTAGCGGGAGAAATTGGGACGAGCAGTACTTC.

The V call is TRBV6-5, the J call TRBJ1-2, with D hard to call. The germline V and J ends were trimmed by 6 bases and 5 bases, with 19 bases remaining between them. Germline V lookup: CDR1 MNHEY, CDR2 SVGAGI. The CDR3 has 15 amino acids. The CDR3 coding sequence is TGTGCCAGCAGCCGCCGTGTAGGCCCTGGATATGGCTACACCTTC. Amino acids: CASSRRVGPGYGYTF.

This chain links TRBV7-3 with TRBJ2-3; D is unresolved. CDR1 is SGHTA, CDR2 FQGTGA, per germline. The CDR3 totals 15 residues. V lost 7 bases, J lost 3 bases, and 17 bases lay in between. As DNA, the CDR3 is TGTGCCAGCACCCCCTCGGGTTTTAGTACAGATACGCAGTATTTT. As protein: CASTPSGFSTDTQYF.

This clone was found once. This CDR3 reads CASSPTSNLGGEQYF. For the CDR3, the DNA is TGTGCCAGCAGCCCCACCAGCAACCTTGGTGGCGAGCAGTACTTC. The chain joins TRBV7-9 to TRBJ2-7; D is undetermined. This CDR3 spans 15 amino acids. V gave up 5 bases and J gave up 6 bases, with 20 bases separating them. Germline CDR1 is SEHNR and CDR2 is FQNEAQ (reference sequence). Full variable domain (remainder filled in from reference TRBV7-9 and TRBJ2-7): DTGVSQNPRHKITKRGQNVTFRCDPISEHNRLYWYRQTLGQGPEFLTYFQNEAQLEKSRLLSDRFSAERPKGSFSTLEIQRTEQGDSAMYLCASSPTSNLGGEQYFGPGTRLTVT.

The V call is TRBV7-6, the J call TRBJ1-3; no definite D call. The CDR3 runs 17 residues. From germline, CDR1 is SGHVS and CDR2 FNYEAQ. V dropped 0 bases and J dropped 0 bases, with 12 bases sitting between them. CDR3 sequence: CASSLASRSDSGNTIYF. The DNA for the CDR3 is TGTGCCAGCAGCTTAGCGTCCAGGTCGGACTCTGGAAACACCATATATTTT.

This rearrangement joins TRBV3-1 (or the pseudogene TRBV3-2) to TRBJ2-4; D tentatively fits TRBD1 or TRBD2 (5 bases each). Germline CDR1 and CDR2: LGHDT and YNNKEL (reference sequence). V was cut by 0 bases and J by 0 bases, with 12 bases left in between. The CDR3 runs to 17 residues. CDR3 sequence reads: CASSQDGGIIAKNIQYF. The CDR3 DNA reads TGTGCCAGCAGCCAAGATGGGGGAATAATAGCCAAAAACATTCAGTACTTC.

J is TRBJ2-1 and V is TRBV5-5, with 8 bases matching TRBD1. Unmatched junction bases numbered 5, after V lost 2 bases and J lost 4 bases. CDR1 is SGHKS, CDR2 YYEKEE, per germline (reference sequence). The CDR3 runs to 15 residues. CDR3 DNA: TGTGCCAGCAGCTTCGGACAGGGTTCATACAATGAGCAGTTCTTC. It translates to CASSFGQGSYNEQFF.

This sequence joins TRBV18 and TRBJ2-7, with a weak D call TRBD2 (6 bases). Trimming left V 4 bases short and J 1 base short, with 14 bases between. The CDR3 is 15 residues long. CDR1 KGHSH and CDR2 LQKENI come from the germline V gene. The CDR3 protein is CASSLPGTLSYEQYF. Written as DNA, the CDR3 is TGTGCCAGCTCACTACCCGGGACTTTGTCCTACGAGCAGTACTTC.

The rearrangement links TRBV7-4 to TRBJ2-2; D remains unclear. Germline V gene lookup returns CDR1 SGHVT and CDR2 SQSDAQ. Trimming pared 3 bases from V and 5 bases from J, leaving 4 bases between. The CDR3 extends over 12 amino acids. The CDR3 DNA reads as TGTGCCAGCAGCTTCTGGACCGGGGAGCTGTTTTTT. It yields the protein CASSFWTGELFF.

The rearrangement joins TRBV30 to TRBJ2-7; a possible D gene is TRBD1 (5 bases). The CDR3 runs to 13 residues. V lost 0 bases and J lost 6, with 12 bases in between. CDR1 is GTSNPN and CDR2 is SVGIG in the germline V gene (reference sequence). The CDR3 protein is CAWSVAGFGEQYF. Written as DNA, the CDR3 is TGTGCCTGGAGTGTGGCAGGGTTTGGCGAGCAGTACTTC.

V gene TRBV20-1 combines with J gene TRBJ1-2; TRBD1 is a possible D gene (6 bases). The CDR3 spans 11 residues. Trimming left V 4 bases short and J 11 bases short, with 14 bases between. The germline V gene has CDR1 DFQATT and CDR2 SNEGSKA (reference sequence). DNA of the CDR3: TGCAGTGCTACCATAATGGGGGCATACACCTTC. The encoded protein is CSATIMGAYTF.

This chain connects TRBV6-5 to TRBJ2-2, with 10 bases matching TRBD2. The CDR3 is 15 residues long. The ends lost 2 bases at V and 5 bases at J; junction bases unmatched: 2. The germline CDR1 and CDR2 sequences are MNHEY and SVGAGI. The CDR3 protein is CASSYPTSGTGELFF. The CDR3 DNA is TGTGCCAGCAGTTACCCGACTAGCGGGACCGGGGAGCTGTTTTTT.

The chain employs TRBV6-1 and TRBJ1-4; 8 bases map to TRBD1. There are 18 residues in the CDR3. Trimming removed 0 bases from V and 3 bases from J; junction bases left unmatched: 9. Germline values: CDR1 MNHNS, CDR2 SASEGT. CDR3 in DNA: TGTGCCAGCAGTGAAGCCGGACAGGGAATAGGGTCTAATGAAAAACTGTTTTTT. Encoded protein: CASSEAGQGIGSNEKLFF.

The rearrangement joins TRBV10-3 to TRBJ1-1; D not certain. The CDR3 spans 12 residues. V was pared by 3 bases and J by 1 base, with 3 bases between. Germline V gene sequence: CDR1 ENHRY, CDR2 SYGVKD. CDR3 DNA sequence: TGTGCCATCAGTGAAGAGAACACTGAAGCTTTCTTT. Amino acids: CAISEENTEAFF.

The chain links TRBV6-1 to TRBJ2-6; weak D call: TRBD1 (6 bases). This CDR3 has 16 amino acids. Germline CDR1 reads MNHNS; CDR2 reads SASEGT. V lost 3 bases and J lost 2, with 11 bases in between. This CDR3 reads CASSDTGSAGANVLTF. CDR3 sequence (DNA): TGTGCCAGCAGTGACACAGGGTCTGCTGGGGCCAACGTCCTGACTTTC.

This chain joins TRBV14 and TRBJ2-7; possibly TRBD2 for D (6 bases). The V end was cut by 0 bases, the J end by 4 bases, with 10 bases between. Per the germline V gene, CDR1 is SGHDN and CDR2 is FVKESK. CDR3 size: 14 residues. The DNA of the CDR3 is TGTGCCAGCAGCCAAGATGGGGGGATTTACGAGCAGTACTTC. This translates into CASSQDGGIYEQYF.

The chain links TRBV9 to TRBJ1-4, with a weak D call TRBD1 (6 bases). Trimming took off 0 bases at V and 8 bases at J, with 14 bases between the two ends. This CDR3 contains 15 residues. Germline CDR1 reads SGDLS; CDR2 reads YYNGEE. The chain's CDR3 is CASSVESGASEKLFF. As DNA, the CDR3 is TGTGCCAGCAGCGTAGAGTCGGGGGCTTCGGAAAAACTGTTTTTT.

The V gene is TRBV11-2, the J gene TRBJ2-5; 7 positions match TRBD2. Germline values: CDR1 SGHAT, CDR2 FQNNGV. The CDR3 is made up of 15 amino acids. J was trimmed by 4 bases and V by 3 bases; bases with no gene match: 8. CDR3 residues: CASSLKISGGETQYF. The CDR3 coding sequence is TGTGCCAGCAGCTTGAAGATTTCGGGAGGAGAGACCCAGTACTTC.

The J gene is TRBJ1-1, the V gene TRBV19; D not resolved. The CDR3 is made up of 14 amino acids. Deletions cut 4 bases from V and 11 bases from J, with 20 bases between. Per germline, CDR1 LNHDA and CDR2 SQIVND (reference sequence). CDR3 in amino acids: CASSSQQLGHGAFF. CDR3 DNA sequence: TGTGCCAGTAGTAGCCAGCAATTGGGCCACGGGGCTTTCTTT.

The rearrangement links TRBV7-9 to TRBJ1-5; no clear D gene. The CDR3 runs 13 residues. Germline lookup yields CDR1 SEHNR and CDR2 FQNEAQ (reference sequence). Trimming removed 5 bases from V and 2 bases from J, with 7 bases in between. The CDR3 DNA reads TGTGCCAGCAGCCACAGTGGCAATCAGCCCCAGCATTTT. Translation gives CASSHSGNQPQHF.

The V call is TRBV7-9, the J call TRBJ2-1; D is ambiguous. V shed 3 bases and J shed 5 bases, with 5 bases lying between them. The CDR3 is 12 residues long. Germline CDR1 SEHNR, CDR2 FQNEAQ (reference sequence). CDR3 DNA sequence: TGTGCCAGCAGCTTTAAGAACAATGAGCAGTTCTTC. Residues: CASSFKNNEQFF.

This chain links TRBV28 with TRBJ2-1; 14 positions match TRBD2. The CDR3 sequence is 19 residues long. Germline V gene data show CDR1 as MDHEN and CDR2 as SYDVKM. V was clipped by 5 bases and J by 0 bases; unmatched bases: 9. CDR3 protein: CASSLPGLAGVHSYNEQFF. The CDR3 DNA reads TGTGCCAGCAGTCTCCCGGGACTAGCGGGGGTCCACTCCTACAATGAGCAGTTCTTC. The full variable domain, rest sourced from reference TRBV28 and TRBJ2-1, is DVKVTQSSRYLVKRTGEKVFLECVQDMDHENMFWYRQDPGLGLRLIYFSYDVKMKEKGDIPEGYSVSREKKERFSLILESASTNQTSMYLCASSLPGLAGVHSYNEQFFGPGTRLTVL.